The 22 T cell receptor beta chains below all came from one sample that was sequenced in a study of T cell responses to AZD1222 COVID-19 vaccine. The method was immunoSEQ multiplex PCR; TCRdb's version includes in-frame clones alone and lacks a portion of them. The sample contains 100,000 to 150,000 clones, more than 80% of which appear only once. The input for sequencing was peripheral blood, taken 28 days after the second AZD1222 dose. Source of these receptors: an adult who received the AZD1222 COVID-19 vaccine.

The genes are TRBV6-4 and TRBJ2-2; D remains unclear. Germline V lookup: CDR1 MRHNA, CDR2 SNTAGT. This CDR3 is built from 13 residues. Trimming cost V 4 bases and J 6 bases, with 9 bases left between them. The CDR3, as DNA: TGTGCCAGCAGTGCTGGGGTCGCCGGGGAGCTGTTTTTT. Its protein is CASSAGVAGELFF.

J is TRBJ1-2 and V is TRBV25-1; D ambiguous. V was cut by 0 bases and J by 5 bases, with 7 bases left in between. The CDR3 extends over 13 amino acids. From germline, CDR1 is MGHDK and CDR2 SYGVNS. The CDR3 protein is CASSEYWGYGYTF. For the CDR3, the DNA is TGTGCCAGCAGTGAATACTGGGGATATGGCTACACCTTC.

CDR3 sequence: CASSLDQGRREQYF. The CDR3 nucleotides are TGTGCCAGCAGCTTGGACCAGGGGAGGAGGGAGCAGTACTTC. The chain joins TRBV5-6 to TRBJ2-7; possibly TRBD1 or TRBD2 for D (6 bases each). Between the trimmed V and J ends, which lost 0 bases and 7 bases, there was a span of 14 bases. This CDR3 is 14 amino acids long. CDR1 and CDR2 from the germline V gene are SGHDT and YYEEEE.

This sequence joins TRBV6-5 and TRBJ2-1; 9 nucleotides line up with TRBD1. Germline CDR1 and CDR2: MNHEY and SVGAGI. This CDR3 is 15 amino acids long. V lost 3 bases, J lost 10 bases, and 10 bases stayed unmatched. CDR3 loop: CASSYSLTGGLEQFF. The CDR3 DNA follows: TGTGCCAGCAGTTATTCTTTAACAGGGGGCTTAGAGCAGTTCTTC.

The rearrangement links TRBV2 to TRBJ1-2; D is unresolved. The CDR3 is made up of 11 amino acids. V dropped 4 bases and J dropped 5 bases, with 5 bases sitting between them. CDR1 and CDR2 from the germline V gene are SNHLY and FYNNEI. CDR3 residues: CASSVRYGYTF. The CDR3 bases are TGTGCCAGCAGTGTTCGGTATGGCTACACCTTC. The whole variable domain, remainder taken from reference TRBV2 and TRBJ1-2, is EPEVTQTPSHQVTQMGQEVILRCVPISNHLYFYWYRQILGQKVEFLVSFYNNEISEKSEIFDDQFSVERPDGSNFTLKIRSTKLEDSAMYFCASSVRYGYTFGSGTRLTVV.

The rearrangement links TRBV6-5 to TRBJ1-5; D unresolved. CDR1 and CDR2 from the germline V gene are MNHEY and SVGAGI. The CDR3 consists of 14 residues. The ends were cut back, 7 bases at V and 0 bases at J, with 10 bases in the middle. The CDR3 region is CASIGRSSNQPQHF. The CDR3 nucleotides are TGTGCCAGCATCGGGAGAAGTAGCAATCAGCCCCAGCATTTT.

V gene TRBV24-1 combines with J gene TRBJ1-5, with D maybe TRBD1 (6 bases). Per germline, CDR1 KGHDR and CDR2 SFDVKD. V lost 0 bases and J lost 5, with 10 bases in between. The CDR3 runs to 15 residues. The CDR3 loop reads CATSDLRGGDQPQHF. As DNA, the CDR3 is TGTGCCACCAGTGATTTGAGAGGGGGGGATCAGCCCCAGCATTTT.

The V and J genes are TRBV18 and TRBJ2-7; tentative D call: TRBD2 (6 bases). V was cut by 0 bases and J by 7 bases, with 10 bases left in between. The germline gives CDR1 KGHSH, CDR2 LQKENI. The CDR3 is 13 residues long. The CDR3 bases are TGTGCCAGCTCACCACCCGGTAGCGGTGAGCAGTACTTC. Protein product: CASSPPGSGEQYF.

The rearrangement joins TRBV6-5 to TRBJ1-5; D not resolved. This CDR3 region has 13 residues. The V gene lost 5 bases and the J gene lost 7 bases, with 12 bases spanning the gap. Per germline, CDR1 MNHEY and CDR2 SVGAGI. For the CDR3, the DNA is TGTGCCAGCAGTCCCCCGACTGGGCAGCCCCAGCATTTT. Protein product: CASSPPTGQPQHF.

V usage is TRBV6-5 and J usage is TRBJ1-1, with a tentative D call TRBD1 (6 bases). There are 13 residues in the CDR3. In germline, CDR1 is MNHEY, CDR2 SVGAGI. V was shortened by 11 bases and J by 0 bases, with 13 bases between the two germline ends. The CDR3 region is CAVKQGLNTEAFF. CDR3 DNA sequence: TGTGCCGTAAAACAGGGACTGAACACTGAAGCTTTCTTT.

Only a few counts were recorded for this clone. This sequence joins TRBV27 and TRBJ1-4; D ambiguous. Between the trimmed V and J ends, which lost 2 bases and 5 bases, there was a span of 12 bases. The CDR3 covers 15 residues. The germline gives CDR1 MNHEY, CDR2 SMNVEV (reference sequence). The CDR3 sequence is CASSLGLPGNEKLFF. The CDR3 nucleotides are TGTGCCAGCAGTTTAGGTCTTCCGGGAAATGAAAAACTGTTTTTT.

Here the CDR3 DNA reads TGTGCCAGCACCTCGAACACTGAAGCTTTCTTT. It specifies CASTSNTEAFF. V and J are TRBV12-3 or TRBV12-4 and TRBJ1-1; D uncertain. The CDR3 covers 11 residues. V was cut by 7 bases and J by 1 base, with 4 bases left in between.

The V gene is TRBV9, the J gene TRBJ1-6; 9 bases line up with TRBD1. The CDR3 length is 15 residues. Germline V lookup: CDR1 SGDLS, CDR2 YYNGEE. With 6 bases clipped from V and 7 bases from J, the junction kept 8 bases outside the gene matches. CDR3 loop: CASTKGQGGNSPLHF. Written as DNA, the CDR3 is TGTGCCAGCACCAAGGGACAGGGAGGGAATTCACCCCTCCACTTT.

V gene TRBV30 combines with J gene TRBJ1-5, with D possibly being TRBD1 (5 bases). This CDR3 region has 13 residues. Between the trimmed V and J ends, which lost 3 bases and 2 bases, there was a span of 8 bases. Germline assignment: CDR1 GTSNPN and CDR2 SVGIG (reference sequence). The CDR3 here is CAWSGGGNQPQHF. For the CDR3, the DNA is TGTGCCTGGAGCGGGGGGGGCAATCAGCCCCAGCATTTT.

This chain links TRBV5-5 with TRBJ1-6; D is unresolved. CDR3 length: 15 amino acids. The V gene lost 2 bases and the J gene lost 9 bases, with 15 bases spanning the gap. Germline-derived CDR1 and CDR2 are SGHKS and YYEKEE (reference sequence). CDR3 in DNA: TGTGCCAGCAGCTTAACCGCGGAACGCAGTTCACCCCTCCACTTT. It encodes CASSLTAERSSPLHF.

V gene TRBV4-3 combines with J gene TRBJ1-4; tentative D call: TRBD1 (5 bases). CDR3 length: 15 residues. Germline V CDR1 and CDR2: LGHNA, YSLEER. V lost 1 base, J lost 3 bases, and 9 bases lay in between. CDR3 in DNA: TGCGCCAGCAGCCAAGGGGGCCAGTCTAATGAAAAACTGTTTTTT. Its protein is CASSQGGQSNEKLFF.

The rearrangement uses TRBV7-9 and TRBJ2-3; D is possibly TRBD1 or TRBD2 (5 bases each). This CDR3 spans 13 amino acids. Germline CDR1 SEHNR, CDR2 FQNEAQ (reference sequence). V lost 5 bases and J lost 6, with 12 bases in between. CDR3 region: CASSGTGRDTQYF. Here the CDR3 DNA reads TGTGCCAGCAGCGGGACGGGCCGGGATACGCAGTATTTT.

The chain joins TRBV7-9 to TRBJ1-2, with D possibly being TRBD1 (5 bases). The V gene lost 5 bases and the J gene lost 6 bases, with 13 bases spanning the gap. The CDR3 runs 13 residues. The germline V gene has CDR1 SEHNR and CDR2 FQNEAQ (reference sequence). The CDR3 nucleotides are TGTGCCAGCAGCCGGGACGGGGTCGATGGCTACACCTTC. Translating it yields CASSRDGVDGYTF. The complete variable domain, with remaining parts taken from reference TRBV7-9 and TRBJ1-2, reads DTGVSQNPRHKITKRGQNVTFRCDPISEHNRLYWYRQTLGQGPEFLTYFQNEAQLEKSRLLSDRFSAERPKGSFSTLEIQRTEQGDSAMYLCASSRDGVDGYTFGSGTRLTVV.

The chain links TRBV5-1 to TRBJ2-7; a possible D gene is TRBD2 (5 bases). The CDR3 runs to 14 residues. With 6 bases removed from V and 7 bases from J, the gap between germline ends came to 20 bases. Germline V gene sequence: CDR1 SGHRS, CDR2 YFSETQ. The DNA of the CDR3 is TGCGCCAGCACTGACGGACTGACTTGGGATGAGCAGTACTTC. Translated, it gives CASTDGLTWDEQYF.

This chain links TRBV15 with TRBJ1-2; weak D call: TRBD1 (6 bases). CDR1 is LNHNV and CDR2 is YYDKDF in the germline V gene (reference sequence). The V end lost 0 bases, the J end lost 7 bases, and 9 bases lay between the germline ends. The CDR3 is 13 residues long. DNA for the CDR3: TGTGCCACCAGCAGAGACAGGGGTGGTGGCTACACCTTC. This translates into CATSRDRGGGYTF.

This chain uses TRBV2 with TRBJ2-5, with 16 bases fitting TRBD2. CDR1 SNHLY and CDR2 FYNNEI come from the germline V gene. Unmatched junction bases numbered 6, after V lost 6 bases and J lost 5 bases. The length of the CDR3 is 16 residues. The CDR3 reads CASSLGLAGGRETQYF. CDR3 sequence (DNA): TGTGCCAGCAGCCTGGGACTAGCGGGGGGGCGGGAGACCCAGTACTTC.

The V and J genes are TRBV20-1 and TRBJ1-2; D is unclear. Trimming removed 3 bases at V and 4 bases at J, with 6 bases between. Germline assignment: CDR1 DFQATT and CDR2 SNEGSKA (reference sequence). The CDR3 runs to 11 residues. DNA of the CDR3: TGCAGTGCTAGGACCGTCTATGGCTACACCTTC. Protein sequence: CSARTVYGYTF.